This entry lists 18 T cell receptor beta chains sequenced from one sample in a study of blood T cell repertoires in COVID-19. The method was immunoSEQ multiplex PCR; TCRdb's version includes in-frame clones alone and lacks a portion of them. Found here are some 320,000 clones, about nine tenths of them singletons; the top ten hold about 7%. Sequenced material: peripheral blood. Every receptor here comes from a woman in her twenties or thirties who had recovered from COVID-19.

This chain uses TRBV9 with TRBJ1-4; 8 nucleotides agree with TRBD1. CDR1 is SGDLS and CDR2 is YYNGEE in the germline V gene. The CDR3 contains 15 residues. V shed 0 bases, J shed 7 bases, and the junction held 5 bases outside the gene matches. This CDR3 is CASSVGAGGGEKLFF. CDR3 coding DNA: TGTGCCAGCAGCGTAGGTGCAGGGGGCGGTGAAAAACTGTTTTTT.

The chain links TRBV12-5 to TRBJ1-2; 7 bases fit TRBD1. The CDR3 covers 15 residues. CDR1 is LGHNT, CDR2 FRNRAP, per germline. V shed 0 bases, J shed 8 bases, and the junction held 9 bases outside the gene matches. CDR3 residues: CASGLVTGTAMGYTF. In DNA form, the CDR3 reads TGTGCTAGTGGTTTGGTGACAGGGACCGCGATGGGCTACACCTTC.

The chain couples TRBV6-5 to TRBJ1-6; TRBD1 agrees at 8 bases. With V trimmed by 6 bases and J by 10 bases, 8 bases remained unmatched. CDR3 size: 14 residues. The germline V gene has CDR1 MNHEY and CDR2 SVGAGI. CDR3 nucleotide sequence: TGTGCCAGCAGACCGGACAGGGTGTACTCACCCCTCCACTTT. It codes for CASRPDRVYSPLHF.

This clone was seen a handful of times. V gene TRBV5-5 combines with J gene TRBJ1-5, with D possibly being TRBD1 (5 bases). From germline, CDR1 is SGHKS and CDR2 YYEKEE (reference sequence). The CDR3 length is 15 residues. Trimming removed 4 bases at V and 2 bases at J, with 13 bases between. DNA of the CDR3: TGTGCCAGCAGCCCCGAAGGAGGGGGCAATCAGCCCCAGCATTTT. Translation: CASSPEGGGNQPQHF.

The rearrangement uses TRBV7-8 and TRBJ1-2; 10 nucleotides align to TRBD1. The V segment lost 5 bases and the J segment 2 bases; nucleotides outside the gene matches: 5. This CDR3 contains 15 residues. Germline CDR1 reads SGHVS; CDR2 reads FQNEAQ. CDR3 DNA sequence: TGTGCCAGCAGCCGGACAGGGGGAAAAAACTATGGCTACACCTTC. Translated, it gives CASSRTGGKNYGYTF.

This clone was observed a few times. The chain uses TRBV12-3 or TRBV12-4 and TRBJ1-2, with 8 bases aligning to TRBD1. The junction had 6 bases not matched to a gene; V was cut back by 7 bases and J by 5 bases. This CDR3 is built from 13 residues. The CDR3 DNA is TGTGCCAGCACCGCAGGGGGCTCTTATGGCTACACCTTC. It yields the protein CASTAGGSYGYTF.

The chain recombines TRBV5-6 with TRBJ2-7; 8 positions match TRBD1. Germline V gene sequence: CDR1 SGHDT, CDR2 YYEEEE. After removal of 0 bases from V and 6 bases from J, the junction contained 8 bases not matched to a gene. CDR3 length: 15 amino acids. The CDR3 bases are TGTGCCAGCAGCTTGGAGGGACAGGAGTATTCCGAGCAGTACTTC. This encodes CASSLEGQEYSEQYF.

The chain joins TRBV18 to TRBJ2-1; 14 nucleotides line up with TRBD2. The CDR3 spans 14 residues. Germline V CDR1 and CDR2: KGHSH, LQKENI. V trimming: 6 bases; J trimming: 15 bases; junction bases outside the gene matches: 10. The CDR3, as DNA: TGTGCCAGCTCCCCAGCCGGGACTAGCGGGGGTATGTTCTTC. Its translation: CASSPAGTSGGMFF.

The rearrangement joins TRBV28 to TRBJ1-2; no clear D. Germline V gene sequence: CDR1 MDHEN, CDR2 SYDVKM. The CDR3 spans 12 residues. Trimming shortened V by 3 bases and J by 6 bases, and 8 bases separated the two germline ends. The CDR3 is CASSFGEDGYTF. The CDR3 bases are TGTGCCAGCAGTTTCGGAGAGGATGGCTACACCTTC.

J is TRBJ1-3 and V is TRBV5-1; no reliable D call. CDR1 and CDR2 from the germline V gene are SGHRS and YFSETQ. The CDR3 sequence is 15 residues long. The V end lost 0 bases, the J end lost 4 bases, and 11 bases lay between the germline ends. As DNA, the CDR3 is TGCGCCAGCAGCTTGGATACCAGTCGAGGAAACACCATATATTTT. Residues: CASSLDTSRGNTIYF.

The chain joins TRBV29-1 to TRBJ2-3, with 8 positions matching TRBD1. In germline, CDR1 is SQVTM, CDR2 ANQGSEA. CDR3 length: 14 residues. Trimming at V came to 7 bases and at J to 1 base, leaving 7 bases not matched to a gene. The CDR3 is CSAAGQGGTDTQYF. The CDR3 DNA follows: TGCAGCGCCGCCGGACAGGGTGGCACAGATACGCAGTATTTT.

The chain combines TRBV27 with TRBJ2-1, with 7 nucleotides matching TRBD2. Germline CDR1 is MNHEY and CDR2 is SMNVEV (reference sequence). This CDR3 is 16 amino acids long. V was clipped by 3 bases and J by 4 bases; unmatched bases: 9. CDR3 coding DNA: TGTGCCAGCAGTTTCCCCGTAGCGGGTTCTTACAATGAGCAGTTCTTC. Residues: CASSFPVAGSYNEQFF.

The chain employs TRBV18 and TRBJ1-4; 8 bases fit TRBD1. CDR3 size: 16 residues. V shed 3 bases and J 5 bases; nucleotides not matched to a gene: 8. Germline lookup yields CDR1 KGHSH and CDR2 LQKENI. This chain's CDR3 is CASSPPGTGNNEKLFF. In DNA, the CDR3 is TGTGCCAGCTCACCCCCCGGGACAGGAAACAATGAAAAACTGTTTTTT.

J is TRBJ2-2 and V is TRBV5-6; 10 bases fit TRBD1. CDR1 and CDR2 from the germline V gene are SGHDT and YYEEEE. The CDR3 length is 15 residues. The V and J ends lost 0 bases and 8 bases, in that order; junction bases with no gene match: 4. The chain's CDR3 is CASSLAGTGVGELFF. The CDR3, as DNA: TGTGCCAGCAGCTTGGCTGGGACAGGGGTAGGGGAGCTGTTTTTT.

V is TRBV5-4 and J is TRBJ1-1, with a tentative D call TRBD1 (6 bases). Germline CDR1 SGHNT, CDR2 YYREEE (reference sequence). V lost 4 bases, J lost 2 bases, and 15 bases lay in between. The CDR3 totals 15 residues. The CDR3 spells CASSRSVQGNTEAFF. CDR3 in DNA: TGTGCCAGCAGCCGGTCGGTACAGGGAAACACTGAAGCTTTCTTT.

V gene TRBV19 combines with J gene TRBJ1-3, with a tentative D call TRBD1 (5 bases). CDR1 and CDR2 from the germline V gene are LNHDA and SQIVND (reference sequence). V shed 7 bases and J shed 4 bases, with 17 bases lying between them. This CDR3 is built from 15 residues. In DNA form, the CDR3 reads TGTGCCAGTACTCCCCGCAGGGTAGGGGGAAACACCATATATTTT. It is translated as CASTPRRVGGNTIYF.

A remark on this clone: Other nucleotide sequences in the sample specify the same CDR3. The CDR3 bases are TGTGCCAGCAGCTTTTGGGGCTTACAAGAGACCCAGTACTTC. Protein product: CASSFWGLQETQYF. J is TRBJ2-5 and V is TRBV7-2, with D tentatively TRBD1 (5 bases). The CDR3 sequence is 14 residues long. Trimming stripped 3 bases from V and 2 bases from J, with 10 bases between. The germline gives CDR1 SGHTA, CDR2 FQGNSA.

V is TRBV6-1 and J is TRBJ1-4; D not resolved. CDR1 is MNHNS, CDR2 SASEGT, per germline. The CDR3 runs to 15 residues. V dropped 2 bases and J dropped 8 bases, with 15 bases sitting between them. The CDR3 sequence is CASSELGRHVEKLFF. The CDR3, as DNA: TGTGCCAGCAGTGAACTAGGGAGGCATGTCGAAAAACTGTTTTTT.